These 23 T cell receptor beta chains came from one sample sequenced in a study of T-cell reconstitution after alpha-beta-depleted transplantation in children. Preparation of the TCRbeta library involved a method that used unique molecular identifiers. Using its own MiXCR run on the PCR reads, TCRdb lists one record per CDR3 protein. The repertoire has approximately 350,000 distinct CDR3 sequences, around 15% of them found once; the top ten carry around two fifths. The input for sequencing was PBMCs, mostly from graft donor cells, taken 360 days after TCRalphabeta/CD19-depleted stem cell transplant. These TCRs come from a male patient between 2 and 15 years old who had a stem cell transplant for acute lymphoblastic leukemia, so the T cells may come from the graft donor.

This clonotype showed up many times. The chain recombines TRBV4-1 with TRBJ2-5, with 8 bases identical to TRBD2. Per germline, CDR1 MGHRA and CDR2 YSYEKL. J was trimmed by 5 bases and V by 0 bases; bases with no gene match: 5. The CDR3 is made up of 15 amino acids. The CDR3 protein is CASSQEGTRGETQYF. Here the CDR3 DNA reads TGCGCCAGCAGCCAAGAGGGGACTAGGGGGGAGACCCAGTACTTC.

V and J are TRBV28 and TRBJ2-6, with 9 bases that match TRBD1. V dropped 5 bases and J dropped 0; count of bases not matched to a gene: 8. This CDR3 comprises 18 residues. CDR1 and CDR2 from the germline V gene are MDHEN and SYDVKM. The CDR3 loop reads CASSETGQGSSGANVLTF. As DNA, the CDR3 is TGTGCCAGCAGTGAAACGGGACAGGGATCCTCTGGGGCCAACGTCCTGACTTTC.

V usage is TRBV15 and J usage is TRBJ2-5; D uncertain. V lost 0 bases to trimming and J lost 8 bases, with 7 bases between them. The CDR3 runs to 12 residues. Germline V CDR1 and CDR2: LNHNV, YYDKDF (reference sequence). The CDR3 DNA follows: TGTGCCACCAGCAGAGATCACACAACCCAGTACTTC. Translation: CATSRDHTTQYF.

This clonotype has more than one count but fewer than ten. The DNA for the CDR3 is TGTGCCAGCAGTTACGGGATCTGGAGCACCGGGGAGCTGTTTTTT. It specifies CASSYGIWSTGELFF. J is TRBJ2-2 and V is TRBV6-2 or TRBV6-3, with unresolved D. The CDR3 consists of 15 residues. Germline CDR1 and CDR2: MNHEY and SVGEGT. Trimming removed 2 bases from V and 4 bases from J, with 11 bases in between.

This clonotype was detected many times. The chain combines TRBV9 with TRBJ2-2; D is perhaps TRBD2 (5 bases). The CDR3 has 12 amino acids. Germline V gene sequence: CDR1 SGDLS, CDR2 YYNGEE. The V end was cut by 4 bases, the J end by 8 bases, with 9 bases between. DNA of the CDR3: TGTGCCAGCAGCCTGAGAGGGGGGGAGCTGTTTTTT. This encodes CASSLRGGELFF.

V gene TRBV2 combines with J gene TRBJ1-5; no firm D call. The CDR3 runs 13 residues. V was cut by 3 bases and J by 4 bases, with 7 bases left in between. Germline CDR1 reads SNHLY; CDR2 reads FYNNEI. The CDR3: CASSDQANQPQHF. CDR3 in DNA: TGTGCCAGCAGTGATCAGGCGAATCAGCCCCAGCATTTT.

The gene calls are TRBV7-9 and TRBJ2-5, with D hard to call. The CDR3 is 13 residues long. The V gene lost 4 bases and the J gene lost 5 bases, with 11 bases spanning the gap. CDR1 and CDR2 from the germline V gene are SEHNR and FQNEAQ (reference sequence). CDR3 amino acids: CASSSRRVETQYF. The CDR3 DNA reads TGTGCCAGCAGCTCCCGAAGGGTTGAGACCCAGTACTTC.

The sample holds a few counts of this clonotype. The chain carries TRBV7-9 and TRBJ2-3; D possibly matches TRBD1 or TRBD2 (6 bases each). Germline CDR1 and CDR2: SEHNR and FQNEAQ (reference sequence). The CDR3 spans 16 residues. V was cut by 4 bases and J by 0 bases, with 14 bases left in between. The CDR3 here is CASSSMGGASTDTQYF. CDR3 nucleotides: TGTGCCAGCAGCTCGATGGGGGGCGCTAGCACAGATACGCAGTATTTT.

In this sample, this clonotype turned up many times. The rearrangement links TRBV4-2 to TRBJ2-3; D possibly corresponds to TRBD2 (5 bases). Germline assignment: CDR1 LGHNA and CDR2 YNFKEQ. With 1 base removed from V and 3 bases from J, the gap between germline ends came to 14 bases. The length of the CDR3 is 16 residues. The CDR3 region has the DNA TGTGCCAGCAGCCAAGCGTCCGGGGATTTGACAGATACGCAGTATTTT. Translated: CASSQASGDLTDTQYF.

This clonotype was found many times. The CDR3 is CASSPTSGRASQYF. In nucleotides, the CDR3 is TGCGCCAGCAGCCCAACTAGCGGGAGGGCGTCGCAGTATTTT. The chain has TRBV4-3 and TRBJ2-3, with 13 positions matching TRBD2. CDR1 is LGHNA and CDR2 is YSLEER in the germline V gene. CDR3 length equals 14 residues. V lost 4 bases, J lost 10 bases, and 5 bases stayed unmatched.

The V and J genes are TRBV23-1 and TRBJ1-5, with TRBD1 matching 9 bases. TRBV23-1 is identified as an open reading frame with a role that is uncertain. The CDR3 extends over 19 amino acids. Trimming cost V 0 bases and J 2 bases; bases outside gene matches: 11. CDR3 residues: CASSQSPGQGGYRNQPQHF. CDR3 in DNA: TGCGCCAGCAGTCAATCGCCGGGACAGGGAGGGTACCGCAATCAGCCCCAGCATTTT.

This clonotype appeared many times. The V and J genes are TRBV7-9 and TRBJ2-2; D gene uncertain. V lost 2 bases and J lost 5, with 6 bases in between. Germline CDR1 and CDR2: SEHNR and FQNEAQ (reference sequence). CDR3 size: 13 residues. CDR3 sequence (DNA): TGTGCCAGCAGCTTAATGAGGACCGGGGAGCTGTTTTTT. Its translation is CASSLMRTGELFF.

In its sample, this clonotype was seen a few times. The V call is TRBV28, the J call TRBJ2-6, with 13 bases matching TRBD2. Germline V gene sequence: CDR1 MDHEN, CDR2 SYDVKM. The trim removed 6 bases at V and 1 base at J, leaving 6 bases unmatched. CDR3 length: 18 amino acids. Here the CDR3 reads CASSRLAGGLSGANVLTF. Written as DNA, the CDR3 is TGTGCCAGCAGCCGACTAGCGGGAGGCTTATCTGGGGCCAACGTCCTGACTTTC.

The CDR3 region is CASSQSGGRGEQYF. As DNA, the CDR3 is TGTGCCAGCAGCCAATCAGGAGGGCGGGGCGAGCAGTACTTC. The chain links TRBV16 to TRBJ2-7, with D maybe TRBD2 (6 bases). CDR1 is KGHSY, CDR2 FQNENV, per germline. The CDR3 is 14 residues long. Trimming pared 0 bases from V and 6 bases from J, leaving 12 bases between.

The table lists this clonotype with many counts. V gene TRBV6-5 combines with J gene TRBJ2-1; 7 nucleotides line up with TRBD1. Per the germline V gene, CDR1 is MNHEY and CDR2 is SVGAGI. The length of the CDR3 is 15 residues. The trim removed 2 bases at V and 9 bases at J, leaving 10 bases unmatched. The CDR3 DNA reads TGTGCCAGCAGTTACCCGGGCCTACCAGGGGGTGAGCAGTTCTTC. It codes for CASSYPGLPGGEQFF.

This clonotype was seen a handful of times. The chain joins TRBV2 to TRBJ2-7; the D gene is possibly TRBD1 (6 bases). The CDR3 contains 17 residues. V lost 5 bases, J lost 0 bases, and 20 bases lay in between. Germline CDR1 reads SNHLY; CDR2 reads FYNNEI. CDR3 in amino acids: CASSYPYTTGSSYEQYF. CDR3 sequence (DNA): TGTGCCAGCAGTTACCCTTATACCACAGGGAGCTCCTACGAGCAGTACTTC.

This clonotype has only a few counts. This rearrangement joins TRBV29-1 to TRBJ2-1, with D perhaps matching TRBD1 (5 bases). Germline V gene sequence: CDR1 SQVTM, CDR2 ANQGSEA. The CDR3 extends over 13 amino acids. V gave up 3 bases and J gave up 8 bases, with 14 bases separating them. The CDR3 nucleotides read TGCAGCGTTGACAAGGCGGCCAGGGATGAGCAGTTCTTC. This translates into CSVDKAARDEQFF.

This clonotype has a handful of counts. The chain combines TRBV5-1 with TRBJ2-5; D is unresolved. Germline assignment: CDR1 SGHRS and CDR2 YFSETQ. CDR3 length equals 12 residues. Trimming removed 1 base from V and 4 bases from J, with 5 bases in between. Here the CDR3 reads CASSLNRETQYF. In nucleotides, the CDR3 is TGCGCCAGCAGCTTGAATAGAGAGACCCAGTACTTC.

The J gene is TRBJ2-1, the V gene TRBV19; 7 bases agree with TRBD2. The CDR3 is made up of 16 amino acids. The V segment lost 1 base and the J segment 9 bases; nucleotides outside the gene matches: 12. Per the germline V gene, CDR1 is LNHDA and CDR2 is SQIVND (reference sequence). The CDR3 DNA reads as TGTGCCAGTAGTATAGGAAGGCTAGCGGACGAAGTTGAGCAGTTCTTC. Its protein is CASSIGRLADEVEQFF.

There are a few counts of this clonotype. The genes are TRBV12-3 or TRBV12-4 and TRBJ2-1; 9 bases line up with TRBD2. With V trimmed by 6 bases and J by 7 bases, 19 bases remained unmatched. There are 18 residues in the CDR3. CDR3 DNA: TGTGCCAGCAGAGGTCCACTAGCGGGTATCTCGAGGGGGAATGAGCAGTTCTTC. This codes for CASRGPLAGISRGNEQFF.

The chain carries TRBV7-3 and TRBJ2-2, with TRBD1 matching 9 bases. Looked up from germline, CDR1 is SGHTA and CDR2 is FQGTGA. V dropped 5 bases and J dropped 4; count of bases not matched to a gene: 8. The CDR3 extends over 16 amino acids. The DNA for the CDR3 is TGTGCCAGCAGCCCATACAGGGGGCAGGGCACCGGGGAGCTGTTTTTT. This codes for CASSPYRGQGTGELFF. Full variable domain (rest looked up from reference TRBV7-3 and TRBJ2-2): GAGVSQTPSNKVTEKGKYVELRCDPISGHTALYWYRQSLGQGPEFLIYFQGTGAADDSGLPNDRFFAVRPEGSVSTLKIQRTERGDSAVYLCASSPYRGQGTGELFFGEGSRLTVL.

The chain recombines TRBV11-2 with TRBJ2-3; 7 positions agree with TRBD2. Germline V lookup: CDR1 SGHAT, CDR2 FQNNGV. The CDR3 sequence is 15 residues long. V trimming: 6 bases; J trimming: 4 bases; junction bases outside the gene matches: 10. The CDR3 DNA sequence: TGTGCCAGCAGATACGAGCGCCGGGGGGCAGATACGCAGTATTTT. It is translated as CASRYERRGADTQYF.

In its sample, this clonotype was seen many times. This chain connects TRBV5-5 to TRBJ2-3; TRBD2 matches at 7 bases. The CDR3 consists of 17 residues. The germline gives CDR1 SGHKS, CDR2 YYEKEE (reference sequence). V lost 0 bases and J lost 1; bases outside the gene matches: 8. The CDR3 loop is CASSLAASGARTDTQYF. As DNA, the CDR3 is TGTGCCAGCAGCTTGGCGGCTAGCGGAGCCCGCACAGATACGCAGTATTTT.